A single sample gave rise to the 15 T cell receptor beta chains below, sequenced in a study of Ad26.COV2.S vaccination and SARS-CoV-2 variants. Treatment reported: roughly 19 received Ad26.COV2.S at low or high dose, single or two shots; 5 received placebo; per-sample allocation not given. The samples date from day 63 after the first vaccine or placebo injection. TCRdb keeps only in-frame clones here, not all; method: immunoSEQ multiplex PCR. The data show approximately 300,000 clones, 70% to 90% seen once. The sequencing here drew on peripheral blood, taken in a trial of Ad26.COV2.S vaccine versus placebo. These receptors were collected from a person between 18 and 65 years old who received the Ad26.COV2.S COVID-19 vaccine or a placebo.

This clone has a handful of counts. This sample includes further DNA sequences coding for the same CDR3. V gene TRBV12-3 or TRBV12-4 combines with J gene TRBJ1-5; D gene uncertain. Trimming removed 3 bases from V and 2 bases from J, with 5 bases in between. The CDR3 is 13 amino acids. The CDR3 loop reads CASSFRGNQPQHF. The CDR3 DNA follows: TGTGCCAGCAGTTTTAGGGGCAATCAGCCCCAGCATTTT.

This sequence joins TRBV10-3 and TRBJ2-2; 8 positions match TRBD2. Germline V CDR1 and CDR2: ENHRY, SYGVKD. The ends lost 10 bases at V and 3 bases at J; junction bases unmatched: 7. The CDR3 extends over 14 amino acids. The CDR3 sequence is CATLSGVDTGELFF. CDR3 DNA: TGTGCCACCCTTAGCGGGGTGGACACCGGGGAGCTGTTTTTT.

The V call is TRBV6-5, the J call TRBJ1-5; 9 bases are a match to TRBD1. Germline assignment: CDR1 MNHEY and CDR2 SVGAGI. This CDR3 region has 14 residues. V shed 8 bases, J shed 5 bases, and the junction held 7 bases outside the gene matches. The CDR3 nucleotides are TGTGCCAGCCGACTGTGGGACAGGGATCAGCCCCAGCATTTT. Translation: CASRLWDRDQPQHF.

The chain employs TRBV25-1 and TRBJ2-7; tentatively, D is TRBD2 (6 bases). The V end was cut by 1 base, the J end by 3 bases, with 7 bases between. Looked up from germline, CDR1 is MGHDK and CDR2 is SYGVNS. The CDR3 spans 13 residues. The CDR3 here is CASSEWRGYEQYF. The CDR3 nucleotides read TGTGCCAGCAGTGAATGGAGGGGCTACGAGCAGTACTTC.

The J gene is TRBJ2-3, the V gene TRBV27; D gene uncertain. Germline CDR1 MNHEY, CDR2 SMNVEV (reference sequence). CDR3 length equals 18 residues. V shed 4 bases and J shed 0 bases, with 20 bases lying between them. CDR3 loop: CASSSRPGRLTSTDTQYF. The CDR3 nucleotides read TGTGCCAGCAGTTCCAGACCCGGACGCCTGACTAGCACAGATACGCAGTATTTT.

J is TRBJ2-1 and V is TRBV7-9; 9 bases map to TRBD1. The CDR3 is 15 residues long. CDR1 is SEHNR, CDR2 FQNEAQ, per germline (reference sequence). J gave up 5 bases and V 4 bases, and 6 bases lay outside the gene matches. The chain's CDR3 is CASSSDRGFHNEQFF. CDR3 sequence (DNA): TGTGCCAGCAGCTCCGACAGGGGGTTCCACAATGAGCAGTTCTTC.

This clone has just a few counts. The rearrangement links TRBV3-1 (or the pseudogene TRBV3-2) to TRBJ1-2, with D hard to call. V was trimmed by 1 base and J by 2 bases, leaving 14 bases between them. The germline V gene encodes CDR1 LGHDT and CDR2 YNNKEL (reference sequence). CDR3 length equals 16 residues. The CDR3 nucleotides read TGTGCCAGCAGCCAAGTAAGTTGGACCAAAAACTATGGCTACACCTTC. Its protein product is CASSQVSWTKNYGYTF.

The chain carries TRBV6-2 or TRBV6-3 and TRBJ2-7, with 15 positions matching TRBD2. J lost 3 bases, V lost 4 bases, and 13 bases had no gene match. Germline V lookup: CDR1 MNHEY, CDR2 SVGEGT. CDR3 length: 19 amino acids. The CDR3, as DNA: TGTGCCAGCAGTTCCTACCCGGGGACTAGCGGGGGGCCACGCTACGAGCAGTACTTC. Its protein product is CASSSYPGTSGGPRYEQYF.

V gene TRBV5-1 combines with J gene TRBJ2-5; the D gene is possibly TRBD1 (5 bases). V lost 6 bases and J lost 5, with 14 bases in between. CDR3 size: 13 residues. Germline values: CDR1 SGHRS, CDR2 YFSETQ. The CDR3 nucleotides are TGCGCCAGCACCGGCGACAGTGGGGAGACCCAGTACTTC. Protein product: CASTGDSGETQYF. The whole variable domain, filled in from reference TRBV5-1 and TRBJ2-5, reads KAGVTQTPRYLIKTRGQQVTLSCSPISGHRSVSWYQQTPGQGLQFLFEYFSETQRNKGNFPGRFSGRQFSNSRSEMNVSTLELGDSALYLCASTGDSGETQYFGPGTRLLVL.

The V gene is TRBV2, the J gene TRBJ2-3; 8 bases map to TRBD2. The CDR3 totals 14 residues. V lost 7 bases and J lost 4; bases outside the gene matches: 7. Germline CDR1 and CDR2: SNHLY and FYNNEI. In nucleotides, the CDR3 is TGTGCCAGCACGGGGACTAGGAATCCAGATACGCAGTATTTT. This gives the protein CASTGTRNPDTQYF. The whole variable domain, filled in from reference TRBV2 and TRBJ2-3, reads EPEVTQTPSHQVTQMGQEVILRCVPISNHLYFYWYRQILGQKVEFLVSFYNNEISEKSEIFDDQFSVERPDGSNFTLKIRSTKLEDSAMYFCASTGTRNPDTQYFGPGTRLTVL.

This rearrangement joins TRBV7-8 to TRBJ1-6; D is ambiguous. This CDR3 spans 16 amino acids. Germline CDR1 is SGHVS and CDR2 is FQNEAQ. Trimming cost V 2 bases and J 9 bases, with 17 bases left between them. This chain's CDR3 is CASSLRLGSRSSPLHF. As DNA, the CDR3 is TGTGCCAGCAGCTTACGTTTAGGCAGCCGATCTTCACCCCTCCACTTT. The full variable domain, with the rest looked up from reference TRBV7-8 and TRBJ1-6, is GAGVSQSPRYKVAKRGQDVALRCDPISGHVSLFWYQQALGQGPEFLTYFQNEAQLDKSGLPSDRFFAERPEGSVSTLKIQRTQQEDSAVYLCASSLRLGSRSSPLHFGNGTRLTVT.

This rearrangement joins TRBV7-2 to TRBJ2-1; 13 bases match TRBD2. After removal of 4 bases from V and 0 bases from J, the junction contained 9 bases not matched to a gene. This CDR3 is built from 19 residues. Germline V CDR1 and CDR2: SGHTA, FQGNSA. The CDR3 DNA reads as TGTGCCAGCAGCTCTAGACTAGCGGGGGGTCTGAGCTCCTACAATGAGCAGTTCTTC. Protein sequence: CASSSRLAGGLSSYNEQFF.

This rearrangement joins TRBV2 to TRBJ1-2, with TRBD1 identical over 8 bases. V lost 2 bases, J lost 8 bases, and 7 bases stayed unmatched. There are 14 residues in the CDR3. Germline CDR1 reads SNHLY; CDR2 reads FYNNEI. DNA of the CDR3: TGTGCCAGCAGTGAATTGGACAGGGTTTACGGCTACACCTTC. It codes for CASSELDRVYGYTF.

With respect to this clone: Other nucleotide sequences in the sample specify the same CDR3. The genes are TRBV11-2 and TRBJ1-1; D is undetermined. Between the trimmed V and J ends, which lost 3 bases and 1 base, there was a span of 6 bases. Looked up from germline, CDR1 is SGHAT and CDR2 is FQNNGV. CDR3 length equals 13 residues. CDR3 protein: CASSFSGNTEAFF. CDR3 nucleotide sequence: TGTGCCAGCAGCTTCTCCGGGAACACTGAAGCTTTCTTT.

This chain connects TRBV7-2 to TRBJ2-5; D may match TRBD1 or TRBD2 (6 bases each). Germline V CDR1 and CDR2: SGHTA, FQGNSA. Trimming took off 5 bases at V and 4 bases at J, with 17 bases between the two ends. The CDR3 has 15 residues. This CDR3 reads CASSVRFRGGETQYF. The CDR3 DNA reads TGTGCCAGCAGCGTCCGATTCAGGGGAGGAGAGACCCAGTACTTC.